This T cell receptor beta chain came from a study of cytomegalovirus exposure and HLA in healthy donors. The overall study: Prior work identified 117 million unique TCR beta sequences in some 200 million T cells. Study outcomes and limitations: In a later analysis, specific HLA alleles were associated with more than 15,000 TCR beta sequences at a 0.05 false discovery rate. The study flagged approximately 180 TCR beta chains as cytomegalovirus-associated. Donors were assumed by presence/absence analyses to have roughly uniform sequencing depth.

This clone was seen once. The antigen is unknown. The PCR contained 60 Vbeta and 13 Jbeta primers. Clones were read by immunoSEQ multiplex PCR, and TCRdb kept only the in-frame ones, dropping some. The table includes about 90,000 clones, roughly 72% detected once. The CDR3 runs 15 residues. Germline values: CDR1 MGHRA, CDR2 YSYEKL. The V gene end was trimmed by 3 bases and the J gene end by 7 bases; junction bases not matched to a gene: 8. The rearrangement links TRBV4-1 to TRBJ2-1; TRBD2 matches 8 bases. The material sequenced was PBMCs. The sequence was obtained from a man aged 25 to 40 in good health and CMV-seronegative. CDR3 residues: CASSHPSGPVNEQFF. DNA for the CDR3: TGCGCCAGCAGCCATCCTAGCGGGCCTGTGAATGAGCAGTTCTTC.